This TCR beta chain was sequenced during a study of control samples from healthy donors and cancer patients. The sample holds one count of this clone. Here immunoSEQ multiplex PCR was the method, and the copy in TCRdb shows in-frame clones only, minus some. The sample lists 110,000 to 150,000 clones; about nine tenths were seen once. This CDR3 comprises 13 residues. Trimming took off 1 base at V and 4 bases at J, with 4 bases between the two ends. CDR1 and CDR2 from the germline V gene are KGHSH and LQKENI. The sequencing sample was made of blood. The V and J genes are TRBV18 and TRBJ2-2, with unresolved D. The TCR comes from a man aged 30-40 years in good health. The chain's CDR3 is CASSPLGTGELFF. In DNA form, the CDR3 reads TGTGCCAGCTCACCACTGGGCACCGGGGAGCTGTTTTTT.